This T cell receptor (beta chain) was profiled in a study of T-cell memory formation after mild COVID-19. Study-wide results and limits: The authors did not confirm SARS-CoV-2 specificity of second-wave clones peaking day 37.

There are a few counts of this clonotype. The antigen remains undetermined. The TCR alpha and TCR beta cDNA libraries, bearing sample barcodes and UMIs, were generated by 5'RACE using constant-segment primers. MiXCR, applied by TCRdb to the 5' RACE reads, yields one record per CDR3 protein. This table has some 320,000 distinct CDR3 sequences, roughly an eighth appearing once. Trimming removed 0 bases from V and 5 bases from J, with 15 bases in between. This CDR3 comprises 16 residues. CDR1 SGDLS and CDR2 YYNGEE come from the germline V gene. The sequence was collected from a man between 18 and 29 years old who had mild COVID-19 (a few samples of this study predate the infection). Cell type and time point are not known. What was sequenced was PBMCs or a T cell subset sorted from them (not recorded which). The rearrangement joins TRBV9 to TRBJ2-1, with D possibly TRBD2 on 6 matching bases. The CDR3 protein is CASSVGGRGTNNEQFF. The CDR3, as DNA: TGTGCCAGCAGCGTAGGCGGACGGGGGACCAACAATGAGCAGTTCTTC.